This T cell receptor (beta chain) is drawn from a study of shared clonotypes between healthy human individuals. Study information: In total, the donors were a couple of women and a few men aged 18 to 49. Study observations and caveats: All-four-donor shared clonotypes had higher generation probabilities than non-shared clonotypes did.

All donors were Caucasian adults living in Nashville, Tennessee. The input for sorted-subset replicate PCRs was roughly 180 ng DNA, about 30,000 T cell genomes. Clones were read by immunoSEQ multiplex PCR, and TCRdb kept only the in-frame ones, dropping some. The sample lists around 2.5 million clones, roughly 93% occurring once. With respect to this clone: Antigen unknown.

Germline V lookup: CDR1 MDHEN, CDR2 SYDVKM. V was trimmed by 3 bases and J by 4 bases, leaving 15 bases between them. The CDR3 loop spans 16 amino acids. The source material was naive CD4+ T cells from PBMCs. The subset was: CD45RA+ positively selected. This sequence was found in a man in his late teens or twenties in good health. Some clones in this sample may be carry-over from other donors' samples. The rearrangement joins TRBV28 to TRBJ1-4; D is ambiguous. In nucleotides, the CDR3 is TGTGCCAGCAGTTTCCCCGGAAGAGTAGGTAATGAAAAACTGTTTTTT. Translating it yields CASSFPGRVGNEKLFF.